These 18 T cell receptor beta chains share one sample of origin, sequenced in a study of blood T cell repertoires in COVID-19. Here immunoSEQ multiplex PCR was the method, and the copy in TCRdb shows in-frame clones only, minus some. This sample has tens of thousands of clones; 85% occur once, and the top ten carry approximately 3.9%. The sample was peripheral blood. These receptors all stem from a man in his sixties with acute or convalescent COVID-19.

The V call is TRBV3-1 (or the pseudogene TRBV3-2), the J call TRBJ1-1, with a weak D call TRBD1 (5 bases). The CDR3 is made up of 13 amino acids. CDR1 and CDR2 (germline): LGHDT, YNNKEL (reference sequence). The V end lost 4 bases, the J end lost 1 base, and 7 bases lay between the germline ends. CDR3 protein: CASSRQRNTEAFF. The CDR3 nucleotides read TGTGCCAGCAGCCGACAGCGGAACACTGAAGCTTTCTTT.

The rearrangement links TRBV30 to TRBJ1-2; D is possibly TRBD1 (5 bases). CDR3 length equals 14 residues. Between the trimmed V and J ends, which lost 5 bases and 2 bases, there was a span of 15 bases. Germline loops: CDR1 GTSNPN, CDR2 SVGIG (reference sequence). The CDR3 sequence: CAWDLWGGNYGYTF. The CDR3, as DNA: TGTGCCTGGGACCTCTGGGGGGGGAACTATGGCTACACCTTC.

The genes are TRBV7-2 and TRBJ2-3; 8 positions agree with TRBD2. The CDR3 spans 17 residues. The germline gives CDR1 SGHTA, CDR2 FQGNSA. Trimming at V came to 5 bases and at J to 4 bases, leaving 14 bases not matched to a gene. As DNA, the CDR3 is TGTGCCAGCAGCCCGTGGGGAGCGGGGGAGGATGCAGATACGCAGTATTTT. Translated: CASSPWGAGEDADTQYF.

The chain uses TRBV6-1 and TRBJ2-7, with 7 bases lining up with TRBD1. This CDR3 region has 17 residues. The trim removed 4 bases at V and 2 bases at J, leaving 14 bases unmatched. CDR1 is MNHNS and CDR2 is SASEGT in the germline V gene. CDR3 DNA: TGTGCCAGCAGTGTTAAGGGACCGGACAGGCCCCCCTACGAGCAGTACTTC. It translates to CASSVKGPDRPPYEQYF.

This clone appeared once. The rearrangement uses TRBV15 and TRBJ2-3, with D possibly TRBD1 on 5 matching bases. The CDR3 spans 14 residues. Between the trimmed V and J ends, which lost 0 bases and 3 bases, there was a span of 7 bases. Germline CDR1 LNHNV, CDR2 YYDKDF (reference sequence). CDR3 in amino acids: CATSRDRGTDTQYF. In DNA, the CDR3 is TGTGCCACCAGCAGAGATAGGGGTACAGATACGCAGTATTTT.

The chain employs TRBV6-1 and TRBJ1-4, with D possibly matching TRBD1 (6 bases). Germline V lookup: CDR1 MNHNS, CDR2 SASEGT. Trimming removed 0 bases from V and 5 bases from J, with 13 bases in between. This CDR3 comprises 16 residues. CDR3 nucleotides: TGTGCCAGCAGTGAAGCGCCAGGACAGCCCAATGAAAAACTGTTTTTT. Translating gives CASSEAPGQPNEKLFF.

DNA of the CDR3: TGTGCCAGCAGTAACGGCGGGACGGGAGATACGCAGTATTTT. Amino acids: CASSNGGTGDTQYF. The chain has TRBV7-9 and TRBJ2-3; tentative D call: TRBD2 (6 bases). Germline V gene data show CDR1 as SEHNR and CDR2 as FQNEAQ (reference sequence). The ends were cut back, 6 bases at V and 5 bases at J, with 15 bases in the middle. This CDR3 region has 14 residues.

V usage is TRBV20-1 and J usage is TRBJ2-7, with no clear D. Trimming shortened V by 3 bases and J by 0 bases, and 9 bases separated the two germline ends. CDR1 is DFQATT and CDR2 is SNEGSKA in the germline V gene (reference sequence). CDR3 length equals 13 residues. The CDR3 reads CSASIVASYEQYF. In DNA form, the CDR3 reads TGCAGTGCTAGTATTGTAGCCTCCTACGAGCAGTACTTC.

This clone was counted a single time. Here the CDR3 reads CASSLEAGFEQYF. The DNA for the CDR3 is TGTGCCAGCAGCTTAGAGGCAGGGTTTGAGCAGTACTTC. The chain has TRBV7-7 and TRBJ2-7; D is perhaps TRBD1 (5 bases). Trimming shortened V by 1 base and J by 7 bases, and 11 bases separated the two germline ends. CDR3 size: 13 residues. Germline CDR1 is SSHAT and CDR2 is FNYEAQ (reference sequence).

The rearrangement uses TRBV20-1 and TRBJ2-5; D is ambiguous. The CDR3 length is 11 residues. The V end lost 3 bases, the J end lost 3 bases, and 5 bases lay between the germline ends. CDR1 is DFQATT and CDR2 is SNEGSKA in the germline V gene (reference sequence). The CDR3 loop reads CSARQEETQYF. The CDR3 nucleotides are TGCAGTGCTAGGCAGGAAGAGACCCAGTACTTC.

V is TRBV20-1 and J is TRBJ2-5; perhaps TRBD2 as D (5 bases). From germline, CDR1 is DFQATT and CDR2 SNEGSKA (reference sequence). The CDR3 is 11 amino acids. Trimming removed 6 bases from V and 5 bases from J, with 10 bases in between. The CDR3 sequence is CSATLGETQYF. The CDR3 DNA follows: TGCAGTGCCACACTAGGGGAGACCCAGTACTTC.

This chain joins TRBV9 and TRBJ1-1; TRBD1 is a possible D gene (5 bases). Germline V gene lookup returns CDR1 SGDLS and CDR2 YYNGEE. The CDR3 totals 15 residues. V lost 1 base to trimming and J lost 5 bases, with 15 bases between them. Here the CDR3 DNA reads TGTGCCAGCAGCGTAATCAGCTCAGGACAAACTGAAGCTTTCTTT. It encodes CASSVISSGQTEAFF.

This clone came up once. The chain joins TRBV4-1 to TRBJ2-3; 8 bases match TRBD2. CDR3 length: 16 amino acids. V shed 4 bases, J shed 1 base, and the junction held 7 bases outside the gene matches. Germline V gene sequence: CDR1 MGHRA, CDR2 YSYEKL. Here the CDR3 DNA reads TGCGCCAGCAGCCCCTCGCGGGGGGCGGGCACAGATACGCAGTATTTT. This translates into CASSPSRGAGTDTQYF.

Concerning this clone itself: One end of the junction does not line up with germline, which may come from a read error. The chain combines TRBV4-3 with TRBJ1-6; TRBD1 matches at 8 bases. Germline V gives CDR1 LGHNA, CDR2 YSLEER. The CDR3 runs 16 residues. This chain's CDR3 is CASSQGLRGLGSPPHF. The CDR3 DNA sequence: TGCGCCAGCAGCCAAGGCCTCAGGGGGCTGGGCTCACCCCCCCACTTT.

The V and J genes are TRBV19 and TRBJ1-5; the match to TRBD1 covers 8 bases. This CDR3 has 15 amino acids. Losses at the gene ends were 7 bases for V and 6 bases for J; bases not matched to a gene: 11. Germline assignment: CDR1 LNHDA and CDR2 SQIVND (reference sequence). In DNA, the CDR3 is TGTGCCAGTACCGATCCCAGGGGGCAGCGTCAGCCCCAGCATTTT. The encoded protein is CASTDPRGQRQPQHF.

V and J are TRBV5-1 and TRBJ2-7; D ambiguous. Germline V gene sequence: CDR1 SGHRS, CDR2 YFSETQ. There are 14 residues in the CDR3. Trimming took 2 bases from V and 2 from J, leaving 11 bases between them. CDR3 nucleotides: TGCGCCAGCAGCTTTTCGGCGAGCGCCTACGAGCAGTACTTC. This encodes CASSFSASAYEQYF.

V is TRBV19 and J is TRBJ1-5; a weak D match, TRBD1 (5 bases). The V gene lost 3 bases and the J gene lost 6 bases, with 9 bases spanning the gap. This CDR3 has 13 residues. Germline V gene lookup returns CDR1 LNHDA and CDR2 SQIVND (reference sequence). The CDR3 nucleotides read TGTGCCAGTAGTATCCAGGGCCGTCAGCCCCAGCATTTT. Translating gives CASSIQGRQPQHF.

CDR3 coding DNA: TGTGCCAGCAGCTTAGGAGGAAACACAGATACGCAGTATTTT. Translating it yields CASSLGGNTDTQYF. The J gene is TRBJ2-3, the V gene TRBV11-3; no clear D. The CDR3 totals 14 residues. The V end lost 1 base, the J end lost 2 bases, and 7 bases lay between the germline ends. In germline, CDR1 is SGHNT, CDR2 YENEEA.